These T cell receptor beta chains were read from a single sample in a study of multiple sclerosis patients with progressive multifocal leukoencephalopathy. Sequencing used immunoSEQ multiplex PCR; TCRdb keeps in-frame clones, though not all of them. The table shows under 30,000 clones, with roughly 90% occurring only once. Sequenced material: PBMCs, taken from a patient treated with natalizumab. The receptors stem from a man aged 25 to 45 with multiple sclerosis. CDR3s include the opening cysteine and the closing phenylalanine or tryptophan. Each record gives: J gene, V gene, clone size, D gene, CDR3 protein, CDR3 DNA. A D gene is named only where the DNA matches it firmly. Rows give clone size only sometimes, using once, few, many, or a class for an expanded clone.

>TRBJ2-7|TRBV5-5|.|.
CASSYGTPRDEQYF
TGTGCCAGCAGCTACGGGACACCTCGCGACGAGCAGTACTTC
>TRBJ2-2|TRBV7-6|once|.
CASSLGDRGRYTGELFF
TGTGCCAGCAGCTTAGGGGACCGGGGAAGATACACCGGGGAGCTGTTTTTT
>TRBJ2-5|TRBV7-2|.|.
CASSAHNQETQYF
TGTGCCAGCAGCGCCCACAACCAAGAGACCCAGTACTTC
>TRBJ1-1|TRBV15|.|.
CATSRDQGTTEAFF
TGTGCCACCAGCAGAGATCAAGGGACCACTGAAGCTTTCTTT
>TRBJ2-1|TRBV5-1|.|.
CASSWNQEQFF
TGCGCCAGCAGCTGGAACCAAGAGCAGTTCTTC
>TRBJ1-1|TRBV9|.|.
CASSVEFDTEAFF
TGTGCCAGCAGCGTAGAGTTTGACACTGAAGCTTTCTTT
>TRBJ2-7|TRBV4-3|.|.
CASSQGVFRGGSSYEQYF
TGCGCCAGCAGCCAAGGGGTGTTCAGGGGAGGAAGCTCCTACGAGCAGTACTTC
>TRBJ2-1|TRBV4-3|.|.
CASSRLTGTSSYNEQFF
TGCGCCAGCAGCCGCCTCACAGGCACCTCCTCCTACAATGAGCAGTTCTTC
>TRBJ2-2|TRBV10-3|.|.
CAISGTGAIYGELFF
TGTGCCATCAGTGGCACGGGAGCTATTTACGGGGAGCTGTTTTTT
>TRBJ2-2|TRBV15|once|TRBD2
CATSRDLVSGRGGELFF
TGTGCCACCAGCAGAGATCTGGTTAGCGGGAGGGGCGGGGAGCTGTTTTTT
>TRBJ2-5|TRBV4-1|.|.
CASSPGLALQETQYF
TGCGCCAGCAGCCCCGGACTGGCACTCCAAGAGACCCAGTACTTC
>TRBJ2-6|TRBV5-1|.|.
CASSEASGANVLTF
TGCGCCAGCAGCGAGGCCTCTGGGGCCAACGTCCTGACTTTC
>TRBJ2-1|TRBV6-1|.|.
CASSELLGGNNEQFF
TGTGCCAGCAGTGAGCTTCTCGGAGGCAACAATGAGCAGTTCTTC
>TRBJ2-3|TRBV29-1|.|.
CSVEDLRGSTDTQYF
TGCAGCGTTGAAGACCTCCGGGGTAGCACAGATACGCAGTATTTT